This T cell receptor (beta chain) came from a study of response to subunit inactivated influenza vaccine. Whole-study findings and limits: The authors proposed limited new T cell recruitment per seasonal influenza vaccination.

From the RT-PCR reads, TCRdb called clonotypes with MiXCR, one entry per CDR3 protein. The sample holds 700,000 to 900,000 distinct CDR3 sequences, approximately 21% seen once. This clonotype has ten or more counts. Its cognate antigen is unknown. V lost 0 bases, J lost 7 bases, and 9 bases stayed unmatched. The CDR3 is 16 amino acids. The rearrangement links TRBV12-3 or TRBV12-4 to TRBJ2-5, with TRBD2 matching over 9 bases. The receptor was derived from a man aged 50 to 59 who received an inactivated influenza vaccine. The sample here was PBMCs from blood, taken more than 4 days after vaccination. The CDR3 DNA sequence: TGTGCCAGCAGTTTAGCGATTCTTAGCGGGAGTACGACCCAGTACTTC. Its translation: CASSLAILSGSTTQYF.